The clone carrying this TCR beta chain was found a few times. The CDR3 runs 16 residues. The V gene's germline CDR1 is LGHDT and CDR2 YNNKEL (reference sequence). V lost 0 bases and J 10 bases, leaving 16 bases between the germline ends. These data are taken from a study of T-cell reconstitution after alpha-beta-depleted transplantation in children. Unique molecular identifiers were incorporated during preparation of the TCRbeta library. TCRdb ran MiXCR on the PCR reads and lists one entry per CDR3 protein. Altogether roughly 500,000 distinct CDR3 sequences are present, 12% being singletons, with the ten largest covering about 5.6%.

The sample consisted of PBMCs from the stem cell graft donor, taken from the stem cell graft. The chain recombines TRBV3-1 with TRBJ1-6; D not resolved. This TCR derives from a human donor who donated a stem cell graft to a child with combined immunodeficiency. CDR3 amino acids: CASSQDRANPYSPLHF. The CDR3 DNA sequence: TGTGCCAGCAGCCAAGACCGGGCAAACCCGTACTCACCCCTCCACTTT.